Listed below are T cell receptor beta chains from one sample, sequenced in a study of T-cell reconstitution after alpha-beta-depleted transplantation in children. TCRdb ran MiXCR on the PCR reads and lists one entry per CDR3 protein. The profile shows 450,000 to 600,000 distinct CDR3 sequences, approximately 16% of them singletons. The specimen was PBMCs from the stem cell graft donor, collected from the stem cell graft. These receptors were taken from a human donor who donated a stem cell graft to a child with acute lymphoblastic leukemia. The CDR3 runs from the conserved cysteine through the conserved F or W. Each record gives: V gene, clone size, J gene, D gene, CDR3 DNA, CDR3 protein. A D gene is named only where the DNA matches it firmly. Size values are once, few and many counts, or a class for expanded clones, and some rows have none.

v_gene: TRBV12-3/TRBV12-4
abundance: -
j_gene: TRBJ2-7
d_gene: TRBD2
CDR3nt: TGTGCCAGGGGTGGGGGAGGGTTTCTGCGGGTGGCGTACGAGCAGTACTTC
CDR3aa: CARGGGGFLRVAYEQYF

v_gene: TRBV29-1
abundance: many
j_gene: TRBJ1-2
d_gene: -
CDR3nt: TGCAGCGTTACGACAGATAACTATGGCTACACCTTC
CDR3aa: CSVTTDNYGYTF

v_gene: TRBV12-3/TRBV12-4
abundance: -
j_gene: TRBJ1-5
d_gene: -
CDR3nt: TGTGCCAGCCGGGGACGGCAGAATCAGCCCCAGCATTTT
CDR3aa: CASRGRQNQPQHF

v_gene: TRBV29-1
abundance: -
j_gene: TRBJ2-1
d_gene: -
CDR3nt: TGCAGCGTTGCGATTAACGTAGGGAGCTGTGAGTTCTTC
CDR3aa: CSVAINVGSCEFF

v_gene: TRBV25-1
abundance: many
j_gene: TRBJ2-3
d_gene: -
CDR3nt: TGTGCCAGCAGTCAAACTAGCCGCACAGATACGCAGTATTTT
CDR3aa: CASSQTSRTDTQYF

v_gene: TRBV20-1
abundance: few
j_gene: TRBJ2-4
d_gene: TRBD2
CDR3nt: TGCAGTGCTATAGCGGGTCCCAAAAACATTCAGTACTTC
CDR3aa: CSAIAGPKNIQYF

v_gene: TRBV25-1
abundance: few
j_gene: TRBJ2-7
d_gene: -
CDR3nt: TGTGCCAGCCCCGGCCAGGAAATCTCCTACGAGCAGTACTTC
CDR3aa: CASPGQEISYEQYF

v_gene: TRBV20-1
abundance: -
j_gene: TRBJ2-7
d_gene: -
CDR3nt: TGCAGTGCTAGTCGGCAGGGGTACGAGCAGTACTTC
CDR3aa: CSASRQGYEQYF

v_gene: TRBV5-1
abundance: -
j_gene: TRBJ1-6
d_gene: -
CDR3nt: TGCGCCAGCAGCTTTGGGGGTTCGGAGTCACCCCTCCACTTT
CDR3aa: CASSFGGSESPLHF

v_gene: TRBV20-1
abundance: few
j_gene: TRBJ1-2
d_gene: -
CDR3nt: TGCAGTGCTAGAGATTCGGCGGACCTTGGCTACACCTTC
CDR3aa: CSARDSADLGYTF

v_gene: TRBV29-1
abundance: few
j_gene: TRBJ2-1
d_gene: -
CDR3nt: TGCAGCGTTGATCCTAATAGCGGAACATACAATGAGCAGTTCTTC
CDR3aa: CSVDPNSGTYNEQFF

v_gene: TRBV25-1
abundance: few
j_gene: TRBJ2-3
d_gene: TRBD2
CDR3nt: TGTGCCAGCAGTGAGTTGGATAGCGGGAGTCCAGATACGCAGTATTTT
CDR3aa: CASSELDSGSPDTQYF

v_gene: TRBV5-1
abundance: -
j_gene: TRBJ2-1
d_gene: TRBD1
CDR3nt: TGCGCCAGCAGCTTGGCCACCGGGACAGGGGCCCATGAGCAGTTCTTC
CDR3aa: CASSLATGTGAHEQFF

v_gene: TRBV7-2
abundance: -
j_gene: TRBJ2-2
d_gene: TRBD2
CDR3nt: TGTGCCAGCAGCACCAGACTAGCGGGAAAGACCGGGGAGCTGTTTTTT
CDR3aa: CASSTRLAGKTGELFF

v_gene: TRBV30
abundance: few
j_gene: TRBJ2-1
d_gene: TRBD2
CDR3nt: TGTGCCTGGAGTGGTCCTAGCGGGAGAGGGTATGAGCAGTTCTTC
CDR3aa: CAWSGPSGRGYEQFF

v_gene: TRBV5-5
abundance: -
j_gene: TRBJ2-1
d_gene: -
CDR3nt: TGTGCCAGCAGCGCGGGCCGGGGGCCCCTCGATGAGCAGTTCTTC
CDR3aa: CASSAGRGPLDEQFF

v_gene: TRBV4-1
abundance: few
j_gene: TRBJ2-5
d_gene: TRBD2
CDR3nt: TGCGCCAGCAGCCCCGCTGGGCGGGAGTTGTCAAAGACCCAGTACTTC
CDR3aa: CASSPAGRELSKTQYF

v_gene: TRBV5-1
abundance: -
j_gene: TRBJ2-2
d_gene: -
CDR3nt: TGCGCCAGCAGCACCGGACCCTACACCGGGGAGCTGTTTTTT
CDR3aa: CASSTGPYTGELFF

v_gene: TRBV19
abundance: -
j_gene: TRBJ1-5
d_gene: -
CDR3nt: TGTGCCAGCGGACAGCCCTTCAGCAATCAGCCCCAGCATTTT
CDR3aa: CASGQPFSNQPQHF

v_gene: TRBV6-1
abundance: many
j_gene: TRBJ2-1
d_gene: TRBD2
CDR3nt: TGTGCCAGCAGCTTTGGACTAGCGGGGTACAATGAGCAGTTCTTC
CDR3aa: CASSFGLAGYNEQFF

v_gene: TRBV5-1
abundance: -
j_gene: TRBJ2-7
d_gene: -
CDR3nt: TGCGCCAGCAGCCTGGAGGGCGGGAATCCCTACGAGCAGTACTTC
CDR3aa: CASSLEGGNPYEQYF

v_gene: TRBV7-8
abundance: few
j_gene: TRBJ2-2
d_gene: TRBD2
CDR3nt: TGTGCCAGCAGCTTATGGCTAGCGGGAGTCACCGGGGAGCTGTTTTTT
CDR3aa: CASSLWLAGVTGELFF

v_gene: TRBV12-3/TRBV12-4
abundance: few
j_gene: TRBJ2-7
d_gene: -
CDR3nt: TGTGCCAGCAGTCGCCCCCCACGGGGCTACGAGCAGTACTTC
CDR3aa: CASSRPPRGYEQYF

v_gene: TRBV24-1
abundance: few
j_gene: TRBJ2-7
d_gene: TRBD1
CDR3nt: TGTGCCACCAGTGTCCCATCAAGACAGGGTACCTACGAGCAGTACTTC
CDR3aa: CATSVPSRQGTYEQYF

v_gene: TRBV18
abundance: few
j_gene: TRBJ2-7
d_gene: -
CDR3nt: TGTGCCAGCTCACCAATCGGAGGGGACAGTAACTACGAGCAGTACTTC
CDR3aa: CASSPIGGDSNYEQYF

v_gene: TRBV20-1
abundance: few
j_gene: TRBJ2-7
d_gene: -
CDR3nt: TGCAGTGCTAGAGATCGCTGGGCAGGAGACTCCTACGAGCAGTACTTC
CDR3aa: CSARDRWAGDSYEQYF

v_gene: TRBV5-6
abundance: -
j_gene: TRBJ1-1
d_gene: -
CDR3nt: TGTGCCAGCAGCTTGCCCACTGGCATGGGAGCTTTCTTT
CDR3aa: CASSLPTGMGAFF

v_gene: TRBV10-2
abundance: few
j_gene: TRBJ2-7
d_gene: -
CDR3nt: TGCGCCAGCAGTGGGGGCAGAGCCTACGAGCAGTACTTC
CDR3aa: CASSGGRAYEQYF

v_gene: TRBV7-9
abundance: few
j_gene: TRBJ2-5
d_gene: TRBD2
CDR3nt: TGTGCCAGCAGCCCCCCGGGGGCGGGAGGGCATAAAGAGACCCAGTACTTC
CDR3aa: CASSPPGAGGHKETQYF

v_gene: TRBV28
abundance: -
j_gene: TRBJ2-3
d_gene: -
CDR3nt: TGTGCCACCTCCGGGGGCAACACAGATACGCAGTATTTT
CDR3aa: CATSGGNTDTQYF

v_gene: TRBV6-1
abundance: -
j_gene: TRBJ2-3
d_gene: -
CDR3nt: TGTGCCAGCAGATCCGGGACGGAGGGGTGGGCGCAGTATTTT
CDR3aa: CASRSGTEGWAQYF

v_gene: TRBV12-3/TRBV12-4
abundance: few
j_gene: TRBJ2-1
d_gene: -
CDR3nt: TGTGCCACCAAATACGTAAGCTCCTACAATGAGCAGTTCTTC
CDR3aa: CATKYVSSYNEQFF

v_gene: TRBV5-1
abundance: -
j_gene: TRBJ2-6
d_gene: -
CDR3nt: TGCGCCAGCAGCTTTGGCAGGGACTCTGGGGCCAACGTCCTGACTTTC
CDR3aa: CASSFGRDSGANVLTF

v_gene: TRBV7-9
abundance: -
j_gene: TRBJ1-1
d_gene: TRBD1
CDR3nt: TGTGCCAGCAGCGTGGGACAGGGGGTTGAAGCTTTCTTT
CDR3aa: CASSVGQGVEAFF

v_gene: TRBV6-1
abundance: few
j_gene: TRBJ1-6
d_gene: -
CDR3nt: TGTGCCAGCAGTCCGCGAAGCTCCTATAATTCACCCCTCCACTTT
CDR3aa: CASSPRSSYNSPLHF

v_gene: TRBV18
abundance: -
j_gene: TRBJ2-7
d_gene: -
CDR3nt: TGTGCCAGCTCGAGGTCTGGGCTCGAGCAGTACTTC
CDR3aa: CASSRSGLEQYF

v_gene: TRBV12-3/TRBV12-4
abundance: few
j_gene: TRBJ2-3
d_gene: -
CDR3nt: TGTGCCAGCAGTTTAGTCTCAGGAGATACGCAGTATTTT
CDR3aa: CASSLVSGDTQYF

v_gene: TRBV7-2
abundance: few
j_gene: TRBJ2-2
d_gene: -
CDR3nt: TGTGCCAGCAGCTCCGGTCAGATCGGGGCCGGGGAGCTGTTTTTT
CDR3aa: CASSSGQIGAGELFF

v_gene: TRBV7-7
abundance: -
j_gene: TRBJ2-5
d_gene: -
CDR3nt: TGTGCCAGCAGCTCACACCCGCAGGGCGGCGAGACCCAGTACTTC
CDR3aa: CASSSHPQGGETQYF

v_gene: TRBV19
abundance: -
j_gene: TRBJ2-3
d_gene: TRBD2
CDR3nt: TGTGCCAGTAGTCCCCGGGTAGCGGGGAAGGATACGCAGTATTTT
CDR3aa: CASSPRVAGKDTQYF

v_gene: TRBV7-8
abundance: few
j_gene: TRBJ2-1
d_gene: -
CDR3nt: TGTGCCAGCAGCGGTCGAGCACTGCCCACCGAAATAAACAATGAGCAGTTCTTC
CDR3aa: CASSGRALPTEINNEQFF

v_gene: TRBV12-3/TRBV12-4
abundance: many
j_gene: TRBJ1-2
d_gene: -
CDR3nt: TGTGCCAGCAGTTTAGGTGGTGGGGGCTACACCTTC
CDR3aa: CASSLGGGGYTF

v_gene: TRBV5-1
abundance: many
j_gene: TRBJ1-5
d_gene: -
CDR3nt: TGCGCCAGCAGCTTGGCTGGGGGTTTTAATCAGCCCCAGCATTTT
CDR3aa: CASSLAGGFNQPQHF

v_gene: TRBV7-8
abundance: -
j_gene: TRBJ1-5
d_gene: -
CDR3nt: TGTGCCAGCAGCTTAGGTCCGGGGAGGGCTTGGAGCAATCAGCCCCAGCATTTT
CDR3aa: CASSLGPGRAWSNQPQHF

v_gene: TRBV12-5
abundance: few
j_gene: TRBJ2-3
d_gene: -
CDR3nt: TGTGCTAGTGGATCAGGGGGCACAGATACGCAGTATTTT
CDR3aa: CASGSGGTDTQYF

v_gene: TRBV5-5
abundance: few
j_gene: TRBJ1-1
d_gene: -
CDR3nt: TGTGCCAGCAGCTTTTTCACTCAGTTCATGAACACTGAAGCTTTCTTT
CDR3aa: CASSFFTQFMNTEAFF

v_gene: TRBV4-2
abundance: few
j_gene: TRBJ2-7
d_gene: TRBD2
CDR3nt: TGTGCCAGCAGCCAAGCGGGTAGCGGGAGGATCGAGCAGTACTTC
CDR3aa: CASSQAGSGRIEQYF

v_gene: TRBV12-3/TRBV12-4
abundance: -
j_gene: TRBJ2-1
d_gene: TRBD1
CDR3nt: TGTGCCAGCAGTCAGCCCGGACAGGGGTTTGGCGAGCAGTTCTTC
CDR3aa: CASSQPGQGFGEQFF

v_gene: TRBV20-1
abundance: -
j_gene: TRBJ1-2
d_gene: -
CDR3nt: TGCAGTGCTAGTCAGGGGCTCCTGACTAACTATGGCTACACCTTC
CDR3aa: CSASQGLLTNYGYTF

v_gene: TRBV5-1
abundance: few
j_gene: TRBJ1-5
d_gene: TRBD1
CDR3nt: TGCGCCAGCAGCTTGAACCCTACAGGGGCGCGGAATCAGCCCCAGCATTTT
CDR3aa: CASSLNPTGARNQPQHF

v_gene: TRBV25-1
abundance: few
j_gene: TRBJ1-2
d_gene: -
CDR3nt: TGTGCCAGCAGTGTCTCCCCCTCGGGGAACTATGGCTACACCTTC
CDR3aa: CASSVSPSGNYGYTF

v_gene: TRBV7-6
abundance: -
j_gene: TRBJ2-1
d_gene: TRBD2
CDR3nt: TGTGCCAGCAGTCAACAGCCGGGACTAGACGTAGGGAATGAGCAGTTCTTC
CDR3aa: CASSQQPGLDVGNEQFF

v_gene: TRBV28
abundance: many
j_gene: TRBJ2-3
d_gene: TRBD2
CDR3nt: TGTGCCAGCACTATCGGGACTAGCGGGAGTCCGCAGTATTTT
CDR3aa: CASTIGTSGSPQYF